This paragraph covers one T cell receptor beta chain sequence. The V gene's germline CDR1 is SGHTA and CDR2 FQGTGA. This CDR3 region has 15 residues. Losses at the gene ends were 5 bases for V and 5 bases for J; bases not matched to a gene: 5. The data belong to a study of shared clonotypes between healthy human individuals. Repertoires were generated with immunoSEQ multiplex PCR, while TCRdb's copy carries only in-frame clones and drops some. Counted here are 2,500,000 or so clones, about 92% occurring once; the ten biggest clones make up roughly 0.13%. J is TRBJ1-4 and V is TRBV7-3; 10 bases are a match to TRBD1. Material for sequencing was naive CD4+ T cells sorted from blood. Subset of the sample: CD45RA+ positively selected. The sequence was obtained from a man younger than 30 in good health. CDR3 nucleotides: TGTGCCAGCAGCAAGCCGGGACAGGGGAATGAAAAACTGTTTTTT. Translating it yields CASSKPGQGNEKLFF.